This T cell receptor (beta chain) derives from a study of Ad26.COV2.S vaccination and SARS-CoV-2 variants. Overall study context: A participant enrolled in the COV1001 Ad26.COV2.S trial arm provided the sample. General study points: In vaccinated individuals, spike-specific CD8+ and CD4+ T cell responses reportedly displayed substantial breadth. Participants given vaccine showed non-spike TCR breadth similar to that of placebo recipients. Placebo recipients had lower spike-specific TCR breadth than vaccine recipients.

Sequencing used immunoSEQ multiplex PCR; TCRdb keeps in-frame clones, though not all of them. The sample holds over 400,000 clones, around 91% seen once. This CDR3 has 16 amino acids. Germline CDR1 is MNHEY and CDR2 is SMNVEV (reference sequence). V was clipped by 2 bases and J by 0 bases; unmatched bases: 3. Treatment in this sample: roughly 19 received Ad26.COV2.S at low or high dose, single or two shots; 5 received placebo; per-sample allocation not given. Specimens were obtained on day 63 following the first vaccine or placebo injection. Details on this clone: Its antigen is currently unknown.

The TCR originated in a person between 18 and 60 years old who received the Ad26.COV2.S COVID-19 vaccine or a placebo. This rearrangement joins TRBV27 to TRBJ2-3; TRBD2 aligns across 9 bases. The sequencing here drew on peripheral blood, taken in a trial of Ad26.COV2.S vaccine versus placebo. The CDR3 nucleotides are TGTGCCAGCAGTTTACGTACTAGCGGGAGCACAGATACGCAGTATTTT. Translating gives CASSLRTSGSTDTQYF.